The 21 T cell receptor beta chains presented below share a single source sample, sequenced in a study of human versus mouse CDR3 diversity and MHC coevolution. Assay: immunoSEQ multiplex PCR; the TCRdb copy retains only in-frame clones and omits some. Of about 83,000 clones listed, 85% to 95% were seen once; the top ten hold around 0.15%. Specimen: naive CD4+ T cells from blood. Documented subset: CD45RO-negative CD62L-positive naive CD4 T cells. Receptors originate from a person between 25 and 75 years old in good health.

This clone has more than one count but fewer than ten. The chain has TRBV6-1 and TRBJ1-5, with a possible D match to TRBD1 (6 bases). The CDR3 has 14 amino acids. Per germline, CDR1 MNHNS and CDR2 SASEGT. Trimming took 2 bases from V and 7 from J, leaving 12 bases between them. This chain's CDR3 is CASSESGGPQPQHF. CDR3 nucleotide sequence: TGTGCCAGCAGTGAATCCGGGGGGCCGCAGCCCCAGCATTTT.

The rearrangement joins TRBV27 to TRBJ2-6; unclear D gene. The germline V gene has CDR1 MNHEY and CDR2 SMNVEV (reference sequence). The CDR3 is 19 amino acids. V shed 5 bases and J shed 2 bases, with 22 bases lying between them. The CDR3 coding sequence is TGTGCCAGCAGTGTCCTCGGCTCGGGTAAGAGCGCTGGGGCCAACGTCCTGACTTTC. Amino acids: CASSVLGSGKSAGANVLTF.

The CDR3 DNA is TGCGCCAGCAGCTTGGGGGAGGACATGAACACTGAAGCTTTCTTT. Its protein is CASSLGEDMNTEAFF. This chain uses TRBV5-1 with TRBJ1-1; maybe TRBD1 (5 bases). CDR3 length equals 15 residues. Between the trimmed V and J ends, which lost 0 bases and 0 bases, there was a span of 9 bases. Germline CDR1 reads SGHRS; CDR2 reads YFSETQ. The whole variable domain, filled in from reference TRBV5-1 and TRBJ1-1, reads KAGVTQTPRYLIKTRGQQVTLSCSPISGHRSVSWYQQTPGQGLQFLFEYFSETQRNKGNFPGRFSGRQFSNSRSEMNVSTLELGDSALYLCASSLGEDMNTEAFFGQGTRLTVV.

The chain recombines TRBV30 with TRBJ2-1, with D possibly matching TRBD1 (5 bases). The CDR3 is 14 residues long. Between the trimmed V and J ends, which lost 3 bases and 8 bases, there was a span of 17 bases. CDR1 is GTSNPN, CDR2 SVGIG, per germline (reference sequence). The CDR3 loop is CAWSAGIVMDEQFF. The DNA of the CDR3 is TGTGCCTGGAGCGCAGGGATTGTGATGGATGAGCAGTTCTTC.

V is TRBV28 and J is TRBJ1-2; 10 positions agree with TRBD1. Germline V CDR1 and CDR2: MDHEN, SYDVKM. The CDR3 extends over 16 amino acids. Trimming cost V 2 bases and J 7 bases; bases outside gene matches: 10. This CDR3 reads CASSLPTGTGVRGYTF. CDR3 sequence (DNA): TGTGCCAGCAGTTTACCCACCGGGACAGGGGTCCGTGGCTACACCTTC.

The J gene is TRBJ1-1, the V gene TRBV25-1; no clear D. CDR3 length equals 13 residues. CDR1 and CDR2 from the germline V gene are MGHDK and SYGVNS. Trimming took off 5 bases at V and 5 bases at J, with 12 bases between the two ends. The CDR3 DNA reads as TGTGCCAGCAGTCACCCACGGAGGACTGAAGCTTTCTTT. It specifies CASSHPRRTEAFF. Complete variable domain (other parts from reference TRBV25-1 and TRBJ1-1): EADIYQTPRYLVIGTGKKITLECSQTMGHDKMYWYQQDPGMELHLIHYSYGVNSTEKGDLSSESTVSRIRTEHFPLTLESARPSHTSQYLCASSHPRRTEAFFGQGTRLTVV.

This chain links TRBV4-1 with TRBJ2-3, with 7 positions matching TRBD2. The CDR3 totals 16 residues. Germline-derived CDR1 and CDR2 are MGHRA and YSYEKL. With V trimmed by 1 base and J by 0 bases, 4 bases remained unmatched. CDR3 protein: CASSQGAGRSTDTQYF. The CDR3, as DNA: TGCGCCAGCAGCCAAGGAGCGGGACGTAGCACAGATACGCAGTATTTT.

This clone appeared once. V usage is TRBV15 and J usage is TRBJ1-1; the D gene is possibly TRBD1 (5 bases). Germline loops: CDR1 LNHNV, CDR2 YYDKDF (reference sequence). V lost 2 bases and J 6 bases, leaving 13 bases between the germline ends. The CDR3 loop spans 14 amino acids. CDR3 residues: CATSRHPGGAEAFF. The CDR3 bases are TGTGCCACCAGCAGACATCCAGGAGGGGCTGAAGCTTTCTTT.

J is TRBJ2-5 and V is TRBV4-1; possible D gene TRBD2, 6 bases. The CDR3 length is 15 residues. Trimming removed 4 bases from V and 5 bases from J, with 17 bases in between. Germline V gene lookup returns CDR1 MGHRA and CDR2 YSYEKL. The CDR3 DNA is TGCGCCAGCAGCCTCTCGGGAGCCTCGGGGGAGACCCAGTACTTC. Translation: CASSLSGASGETQYF.

The chain is built from TRBV30 and TRBJ2-7; D unclear. This CDR3 has 12 residues. The germline V and J ends were trimmed by 6 bases and 5 bases, with 14 bases remaining between them. Germline V gives CDR1 GTSNPN, CDR2 SVGIG (reference sequence). In nucleotides, the CDR3 is TGTGCCTGTGAGAAGATAGTTGACGAGCAGTACTTC. Translated: CACEKIVDEQYF.

The rearrangement uses TRBV6-1 and TRBJ2-5, with 7 positions matching TRBD1. After removal of 6 bases from V and 4 bases from J, the junction contained 8 bases not matched to a gene. CDR3 length: 14 amino acids. Germline V gene sequence: CDR1 MNHNS, CDR2 SASEGT. DNA for the CDR3: TGTGCCAGCAGGCGACAGGGCCCAACAGAGACCCAGTACTTC. Encoded protein: CASRRQGPTETQYF.

This sequence joins TRBV6-5 and TRBJ1-2; 7 nucleotides agree with TRBD1. The CDR3 totals 15 residues. Trimming removed 0 bases from V and 7 bases from J; junction bases left unmatched: 8. Germline-derived CDR1 and CDR2 are MNHEY and SVGAGI. The CDR3: CASSYSVDRVAGYTF. CDR3 DNA sequence: TGTGCCAGCAGTTACTCGGTAGACAGGGTGGCTGGCTACACCTTC.

The chain has TRBV6-1 and TRBJ2-5; 10 bases are a match to TRBD2. V shed 3 bases and J 5 bases; nucleotides not matched to a gene: 9. Germline V gene sequence: CDR1 MNHNS, CDR2 SASEGT. The CDR3 is 16 residues long. In nucleotides, the CDR3 is TGTGCCAGCAGTGACAGTAAGCTAGCGGGAGAGGAGACCCAGTACTTC. It is translated as CASSDSKLAGEETQYF.

The J gene is TRBJ2-6, the V gene TRBV28; D unclear. CDR3 size: 14 residues. In germline, CDR1 is MDHEN, CDR2 SYDVKM. Trimming took off 3 bases at V and 0 bases at J, with 3 bases between the two ends. The CDR3 here is CASSFYSGANVLTF. In nucleotides, the CDR3 is TGTGCCAGCAGTTTCTACTCTGGGGCCAACGTCCTGACTTTC.

The chain links TRBV6-6 to TRBJ2-3, with 10 bases lining up with TRBD2. The CDR3 contains 15 residues. V shed 6 bases, J shed 5 bases, and the junction held 8 bases outside the gene matches. The germline V gene has CDR1 MNHNY and CDR2 SVGAGI (reference sequence). The CDR3 loop reads CASRSSGGAGDTQYF. CDR3 in DNA: TGTGCCAGCAGATCCAGCGGGGGGGCCGGAGATACGCAGTATTTT.

This chain links TRBV9 with TRBJ2-3; possibly TRBD2 for D (6 bases). Trimming removed 3 bases from V and 0 bases from J, with 14 bases in between. The CDR3 is 16 residues long. Germline CDR1 and CDR2: SGDLS and YYNGEE. DNA of the CDR3: TGTGCCAGCAGCGAGTGGCAGGGACTTAGCACAGATACGCAGTATTTT. Residues: CASSEWQGLSTDTQYF.

V usage is TRBV28 and J usage is TRBJ1-3, with 10 bases identical to TRBD1. Germline trimming cut 5 bases from V and 0 bases from J; bases unmatched to any gene: 1. Germline assignment: CDR1 MDHEN and CDR2 SYDVKM. The CDR3 length is 15 residues. CDR3 nucleotides: TGTGCCAGCAGTAGGACAGGGGGCTCTGGAAACACCATATATTTT. Translating it yields CASSRTGGSGNTIYF. The full variable domain, in which reference TRBV28 and TRBJ1-3 provide the parts outside the CDR3, is DVKVTQSSRYLVKRTGEKVFLECVQDMDHENMFWYRQDPGLGLRLIYFSYDVKMKEKGDIPEGYSVSREKKERFSLILESASTNQTSMYLCASSRTGGSGNTIYFGEGSWLTVV.

A few counts support this clone. The rearrangement joins TRBV21-1 to TRBJ1-2. TRBV21-1 is listed as a pseudogene. The CDR3 is 13 residues long. The CDR3: CASFAEERDGYTF. The CDR3 region has the DNA TGTGCCAGCTTCGCCGAGGAGCGAGATGGCTACACCTTC.

The J gene is TRBJ2-5, the V gene TRBV18; possible D gene TRBD2, 5 bases. The CDR3 has 13 residues. Germline-derived CDR1 and CDR2 are KGHSH and LQKENI. V dropped 3 bases and J dropped 2 bases, with 7 bases sitting between them. The CDR3 region is CASSPGVQETQYF. Written as DNA, the CDR3 is TGTGCCAGCTCACCGGGAGTTCAAGAGACCCAGTACTTC.

V is TRBV19 and J is TRBJ1-1; D perhaps matches TRBD1 (5 bases). CDR1 and CDR2 from the germline V gene are LNHDA and SQIVND (reference sequence). V was clipped by 4 bases and J by 11 bases, with 17 bases between them. The CDR3 length is 13 residues. CDR3 bases: TGTGCCAGTAGTAAGCTACTACAGGTGGGGGCTTTCTTT. Translated, it gives CASSKLLQVGAFF.

V gene TRBV27 combines with J gene TRBJ2-1, with TRBD2 matching 14 bases. CDR3 length: 19 amino acids. The V segment lost 3 bases and the J segment 3 bases; nucleotides outside the gene matches: 10. CDR1 and CDR2 from the germline V gene are MNHEY and SMNVEV (reference sequence). The CDR3 spells CASSFGLAGGWTIYNEQFF. CDR3 nucleotides: TGTGCCAGCAGTTTTGGACTAGCGGGAGGATGGACCATCTACAATGAGCAGTTCTTC.